The entry below describes one T cell receptor (beta chain). Its target is unknown. This sample stems from a study of a mutant IDH1 vaccine in newly diagnosed glioma. Study-wide background: Patients had eight vaccinations, in weeks 1, 3, 5, 7, 11, 15, 19 and 23. Earlier treatment was radiotherapy, temozolomide, or both, with most getting both. Points from the study as a whole: 85% to 95% of patients showed vaccine-induced immune responses across multiple MHC alleles.

Time point in this sample: week 5, during vaccination. The study gave 300 ug of mutant IDH1 20-mer peptide per vaccine dose, with topical imiquimod. Germline V gene data show CDR1 as GTSNPN and CDR2 as SVGIG (reference sequence). CDR3 size: 13 residues. Trimming shortened V by 1 base and J by 0 bases, and 4 bases separated the two germline ends. Method: immunoSEQ multiplex PCR; TCRdb's copy keeps in-frame clones and lacks some. Altogether fewer than 40,000 clones are present, approximately 80% being singletons, with the ten largest covering more than 5.5%. This specimen consisted of PBMCs, obtained from a glioma patient whose treatment included an IDH1 peptide vaccine. The source is a middle-aged man with glioma. V gene TRBV30 combines with J gene TRBJ1-5; D remains ambiguous. The CDR3 region is CAWSGDSNQPQHF. In DNA, the CDR3 is TGTGCCTGGAGTGGAGATAGCAATCAGCCCCAGCATTTT.